This TCR beta chain was profiled in a study of Ad26.COV2.S vaccination and SARS-CoV-2 variants. Overall study context: The donor was enrolled in the Ad26.COV2.S arm of the COV1001 trial.

Sequencing used immunoSEQ multiplex PCR; TCRdb keeps in-frame clones, though not all of them. The sample has 400,000 to 450,000 clones, around 90% seen once; the top ten hold 10% to 15%. Turning to this clone: No antigen is known for it.

Study outcomes and limitations: Vaccine recipients surpassed placebo recipients in spike-specific TCR breadth.

The treatment: about 20 received Ad26.COV2.S at low or high dose, single or two shots; several received placebo; per-sample allocation not given. Sampling took place 63 days after the first vaccine or placebo injection. The source was peripheral blood, collected in a trial of Ad26.COV2.S vaccine versus placebo. This sequence originates from a person between 18 and 65 years old who received the Ad26.COV2.S COVID-19 vaccine or a placebo.

The CDR3 reads CASSLEGRMNSPLHF. CDR3 bases: TGTGCCAGCAGCCTTGAGGGAAGGATGAATTCACCCCTCCACTTT. V gene TRBV7-8 combines with J gene TRBJ1-6; D call uncertain. The germline CDR1 and CDR2 sequences are SGHVS and FQNEAQ. The germline V and J ends were trimmed by 5 bases and 7 bases, with 15 bases remaining between them. The CDR3 totals 15 residues.